The 3 T cell receptor beta chains below were found in one sample sequenced in a study of blood T cell repertoires in COVID-19. Data came from immunoSEQ multiplex PCR; TCRdb stores just in-frame clones and leaves some out. The sample holds fewer than 150,000 clones, 80% to 85% seen once. Material: PBMCs or T cells enriched from blood (not recorded which). All receptors come from a man aged 30 to 45 who had recovered from COVID-19.

This chain connects TRBV6-1 to TRBJ2-3; TRBD1 matches 7 bases. CDR3 length: 16 amino acids. Germline V gene sequence: CDR1 MNHNS, CDR2 SASEGT. V dropped 4 bases and J dropped 6; count of bases not matched to a gene: 13. The CDR3 reads CASSGGQKGTVDTQYF. The CDR3 region has the DNA TGTGCCAGCAGTGGGGGACAAAAGGGGACAGTCGATACGCAGTATTTT.

The chain links TRBV6-1 to TRBJ1-3, with a tentative D call TRBD1 (5 bases). The germline V and J ends were trimmed by 0 bases and 0 bases, with 9 bases remaining between them. This CDR3 is built from 16 residues. Per the germline V gene, CDR1 is MNHNS and CDR2 is SASEGT. Here the CDR3 DNA reads TGTGCCAGCAGTGAAGCGACAGCTTACTCTGGAAACACCATATATTTT. It is translated as CASSEATAYSGNTIYF.

V gene TRBV5-1 combines with J gene TRBJ2-2; 8 nucleotides align to TRBD2. The J segment lost 0 bases and the V segment lost 0 bases, leaving 4 bases of the junction unmatched. The length of the CDR3 is 17 residues. CDR1 and CDR2 from the germline V gene are SGHRS and YFSETQ. This CDR3 reads CASSLGLAGPNTGELFF. DNA for the CDR3: TGCGCCAGCAGCTTGGGTCTAGCGGGTCCGAACACCGGGGAGCTGTTTTTT.